This T cell receptor (beta chain) originates from a study of identical twins. Germline V gene data show CDR1 as MNHNY and CDR2 as SVGAGI (reference sequence). CDR3 length equals 16 residues. V was trimmed by 2 bases and J by 7 bases, leaving 21 bases between them. TCRdb re-called the 5' RACE reads through MiXCR, storing one row per CDR3 protein. The sample lists 1,800,000 or so distinct CDR3 sequences, roughly a third occurring once. The TCR comes from a newborn girl in good health. The chain has TRBV6-6 and TRBJ2-7; D possibly corresponds to TRBD2 (6 bases). Sequenced material: cord blood. The CDR3 sequence is CASSYGQMGAGKEQYF. For the CDR3, the DNA is TGTGCCAGCAGTTACGGGCAAATGGGAGCGGGTAAAGAGCAGTACTTC.